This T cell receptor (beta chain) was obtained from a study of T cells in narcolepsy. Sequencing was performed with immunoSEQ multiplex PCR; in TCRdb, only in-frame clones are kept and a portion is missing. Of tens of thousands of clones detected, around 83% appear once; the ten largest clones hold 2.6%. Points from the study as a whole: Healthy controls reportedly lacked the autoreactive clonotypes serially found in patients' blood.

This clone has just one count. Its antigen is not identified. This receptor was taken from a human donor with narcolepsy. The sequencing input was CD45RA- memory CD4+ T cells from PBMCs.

The CDR3: CASSLRAQSYEQYF. CDR3 in DNA: TGCGCCAGCAGCTTAAGGGCGCAATCCTACGAGCAGTACTTC. This rearrangement joins TRBV5-1 to TRBJ2-7; D is unclear. The germline CDR1 and CDR2 sequences are SGHRS and YFSETQ. Between the trimmed V and J ends, which lost 2 bases and 1 base, there was a span of 10 bases. CDR3 length: 14 residues.